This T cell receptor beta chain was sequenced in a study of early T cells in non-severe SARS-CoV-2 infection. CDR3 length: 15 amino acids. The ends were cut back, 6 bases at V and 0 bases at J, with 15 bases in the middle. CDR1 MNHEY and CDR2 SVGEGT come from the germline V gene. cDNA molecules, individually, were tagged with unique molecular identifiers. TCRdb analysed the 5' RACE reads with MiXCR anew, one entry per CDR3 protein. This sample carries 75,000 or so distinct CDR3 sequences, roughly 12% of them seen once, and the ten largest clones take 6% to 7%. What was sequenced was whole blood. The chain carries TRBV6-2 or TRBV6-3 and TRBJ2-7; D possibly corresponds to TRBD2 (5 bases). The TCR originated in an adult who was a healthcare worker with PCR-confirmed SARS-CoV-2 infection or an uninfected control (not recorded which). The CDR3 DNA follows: TGTGCCAGCAGCGAAGTAGGAACTAGCTCCTACGAGCAGTACTTC. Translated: CASSEVGTSSYEQYF.